The 9 T cell receptor beta chains below come from one sample, sequenced in a study of spatial heterogeneity in lung cancer. Each CDR3 protein gets one entry after TCRdb re-called the 5' RACE reads with MiXCR. The sample holds about 2,800 distinct CDR3 sequences, 6.5% to 10% seen once. Time point here: sample taken at primary tumor resection. This material consisted of normal lung tissue next to the tumor, taken at surgery. The receptors were gathered from a female donor with early-stage non-small cell lung cancer.

This clonotype appeared many times. The rearrangement links TRBV4-2 to TRBJ2-5, with 10 bases fitting TRBD1. The CDR3 spans 16 residues. With 2 bases clipped from V and 2 bases from J, the junction kept 5 bases outside the gene matches. Germline-derived CDR1 and CDR2 are LGHNA and YNFKEQ. The CDR3 loop is CASSQQPGQGQETQYF. CDR3 nucleotides: TGTGCCAGCAGCCAACAACCGGGACAGGGGCAAGAGACCCAGTACTTC.

This clonotype is medium-sized. The genes are TRBV23-1 and TRBJ2-1; 12 nucleotides align to TRBD2. TRBV23-1 falls under the ORF class, with uncertain function. There are 19 residues in the CDR3. Trimming at V came to 0 bases and at J to 6 bases, leaving 12 bases not matched to a gene. The CDR3 reads CASSQSGLPLAGGGNEQFF. CDR3 bases: TGCGCCAGCAGTCAATCAGGGCTTCCGCTAGCGGGGGGGGGCAATGAGCAGTTCTTC.

In its sample, this clonotype is large. V is TRBV7-2 and J is TRBJ1-5; 10 bases are a match to TRBD1. The CDR3 contains 13 residues. Germline CDR1 and CDR2: SGHTA and FQGNSA. The chain's CDR3 is CATGQGGNQPQHF. The CDR3 nucleotides read TGTGCGACCGGACAGGGGGGGAATCAGCCCCAGCATTTT.

V and J are TRBV24-1 and TRBJ1-2, with TRBD1 matching 7 bases. Looked up from germline, CDR1 is KGHDR and CDR2 is SFDVKD. Trimming took 7 bases from V and 8 from J; bases not matched to a gene: 9. The CDR3 runs 13 residues. DNA of the CDR3: TGTGCCACCAGAGCCGGGACAGTAGGAGGCTACACCTTC. Translating it yields CATRAGTVGGYTF.

CDR3 coding DNA: TGCGCCAGCACCCGGGACAGTCTCGACGAGCAGTACTTC. Translation gives CASTRDSLDEQYF. The chain has TRBV5-1 and TRBJ2-7, with 7 bases lining up with TRBD1. The J segment lost 5 bases and the V segment lost 6 bases, leaving 8 bases of the junction unmatched. The CDR3 spans 13 residues. Germline CDR1 is SGHRS and CDR2 is YFSETQ.

This clonotype is large in the sample. This chain joins TRBV27 and TRBJ2-3; TRBD2 matches 8 bases. The CDR3 has 16 residues. The V gene's germline CDR1 is MNHEY and CDR2 SMNVEV (reference sequence). V was clipped by 2 bases and J by 2 bases; unmatched bases: 6. CDR3 amino acids: CASSLNPAGVTDTQYF. For the CDR3, the DNA is TGTGCCAGCAGTTTAAACCCAGCGGGGGTCACAGATACGCAGTATTTT.

This clonotype rates as medium-sized. The gene calls are TRBV18 and TRBJ2-7; perhaps TRBD1 as D (5 bases). Per the germline V gene, CDR1 is KGHSH and CDR2 is LQKENI. With 6 bases removed from V and 2 bases from J, the gap between germline ends came to 14 bases. The CDR3 length is 14 residues. The CDR3 is CASSPTGFTYEQYF. The CDR3 nucleotides read TGTGCCAGCTCCCCCACAGGATTTACCTACGAGCAGTACTTC.

This clonotype counts as medium-sized. This sequence joins TRBV7-8 and TRBJ1-5, with no clear D. CDR3 length equals 15 residues. Trimming stripped 5 bases from V and 1 base from J, with 12 bases between. The germline V gene has CDR1 SGHVS and CDR2 FQNEAQ. This CDR3 is CASSPESSSNQPQHF. The CDR3 bases are TGTGCCAGCAGCCCAGAGTCGAGCAGCAATCAGCCCCAGCATTTT.

This clonotype is medium-sized. The chain links TRBV5-1 to TRBJ2-2, with a tentative D call TRBD2 (6 bases). V shed 4 bases and J shed 0 bases, with 13 bases lying between them. Germline values: CDR1 SGHRS, CDR2 YFSETQ. The CDR3 spans 16 residues. The CDR3 here is CASSPFAGTNTGELFF. CDR3 nucleotides: TGCGCCAGCAGCCCCTTCGCGGGGACGAACACCGGGGAGCTGTTTTTT.